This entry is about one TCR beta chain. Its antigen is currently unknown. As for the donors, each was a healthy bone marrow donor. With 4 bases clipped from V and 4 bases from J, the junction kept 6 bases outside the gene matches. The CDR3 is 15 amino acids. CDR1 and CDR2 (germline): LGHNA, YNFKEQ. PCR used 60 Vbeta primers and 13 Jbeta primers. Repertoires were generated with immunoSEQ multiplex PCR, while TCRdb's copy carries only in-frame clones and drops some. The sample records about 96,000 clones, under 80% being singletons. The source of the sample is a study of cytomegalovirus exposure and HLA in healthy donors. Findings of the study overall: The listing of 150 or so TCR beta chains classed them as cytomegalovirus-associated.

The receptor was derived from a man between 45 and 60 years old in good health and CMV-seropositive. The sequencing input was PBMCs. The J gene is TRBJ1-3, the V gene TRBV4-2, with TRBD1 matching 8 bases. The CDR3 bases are TGTGCCAGCAGCCTGCTGGGACAGGAGGGAAACACCATATATTTT. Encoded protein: CASSLLGQEGNTIYF.